This T cell receptor beta chain was sequenced for a study of blood T cell repertoires in COVID-19. Study background: The cDNA or gDNA used as material had been derived from T cells, B-cell-depleted T cells, or PBMCs.

Sequencing used immunoSEQ multiplex PCR; TCRdb keeps in-frame clones, though not all of them. Here the sample spans roughly 100,000 clones, approximately 76% being singletons. Trimming pared 4 bases from V and 0 bases from J, leaving 7 bases between. In germline, CDR1 is SGHRS, CDR2 YFSETQ. The CDR3 is 14 residues long. This clonotype was sampled from a woman in her 70s with acute or convalescent COVID-19. This chain connects TRBV5-1 to TRBJ1-4; no clear D. Sequenced: peripheral blood. The CDR3 region has the DNA TGCGCCAGCAGCCGAGGAGCAACTAATGAAAAACTGTTTTTT. The encoded protein is CASSRGATNEKLFF. The complete variable domain, with remaining parts taken from reference TRBV5-1 and TRBJ1-4, reads KAGVTQTPRYLIKTRGQQVTLSCSPISGHRSVSWYQQTPGQGLQFLFEYFSETQRNKGNFPGRFSGRQFSNSRSEMNVSTLELGDSALYLCASSRGATNEKLFFGSGTQLSVL.